This record covers a single TCR beta chain. The data stem from a study of blood T cell repertoires in COVID-19. Study information: Some COVID-19 samples were acute and others convalescent; all came from the United States, Italy and Spain. Sources were T cells, B-cell-depleted T cells, or PBMCs; the material itself was cDNA or gDNA.

The length of the CDR3 is 15 residues. V lost 6 bases and J 1 base, leaving 15 bases between the germline ends. Germline V gene lookup returns CDR1 SNHLY and CDR2 FYNNEI. Authors' methods: The assay estimated nucleated cells by amplifying reference gene primers. This table comes from immunoSEQ multiplex PCR, and its TCRdb copy is limited to in-frame clones, with some not included. V, J and clone size derive from that table, while D and trimming were established from the DNA sequence. The sample records about 170,000 clones, about four fifths being singletons. This receptor was identified in a woman older than 75 with acute or convalescent COVID-19. The chain carries TRBV2 and TRBJ2-5; maybe TRBD2 (6 bases). Material for sequencing was peripheral blood. The CDR3 DNA follows: TGTGCCAGCAGCCTATTCCGGGAGATCCAAGAGACCCAGTACTTC. Translating it yields CASSLFREIQETQYF. The full variable domain, in which reference TRBV2 and TRBJ2-5 provide the parts outside the CDR3, is EPEVTQTPSHQVTQMGQEVILRCVPISNHLYFYWYRQILGQKVEFLVSFYNNEISEKSEIFDDQFSVERPDGSNFTLKIRSTKLEDSAMYFCASSLFREIQETQYFGPGTRLLVL.